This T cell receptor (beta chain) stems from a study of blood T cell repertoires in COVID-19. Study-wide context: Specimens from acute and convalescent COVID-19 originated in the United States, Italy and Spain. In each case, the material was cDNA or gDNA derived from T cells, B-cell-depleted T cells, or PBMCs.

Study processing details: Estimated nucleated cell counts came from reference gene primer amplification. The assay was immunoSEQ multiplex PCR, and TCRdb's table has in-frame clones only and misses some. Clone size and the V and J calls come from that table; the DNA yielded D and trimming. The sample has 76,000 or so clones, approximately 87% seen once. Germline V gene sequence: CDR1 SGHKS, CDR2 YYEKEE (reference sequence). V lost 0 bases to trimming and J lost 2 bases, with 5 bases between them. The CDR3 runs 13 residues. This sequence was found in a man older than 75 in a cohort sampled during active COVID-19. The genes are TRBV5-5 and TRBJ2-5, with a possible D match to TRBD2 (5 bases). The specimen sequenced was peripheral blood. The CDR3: CASSLGGQETQYF. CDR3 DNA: TGTGCCAGCAGCTTGGGAGGGCAAGAGACCCAGTACTTC. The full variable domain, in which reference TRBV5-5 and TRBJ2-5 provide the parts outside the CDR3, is DAGVTQSPTHLIKTRGQQVTLRCSPISGHKSVSWYQQVLGQGPQFIFQYYEKEERGRGNFPDRFSARQFPNYSSELNVNALLLGDSALYLCASSLGGQETQYFGPGTRLLVL.